This record looks at one T cell receptor beta chain sequence and its context. Its antigen is unidentified. The CDR3 loop spans 14 amino acids. Trimming shortened V by 1 base and J by 0 bases, and 5 bases separated the two germline ends. Germline CDR1 is SGHTA and CDR2 is FQGNSA. Time point here: newly diagnosed GD, antithyroid drugs for less than 3 months. With RNA extracted from PBMCs as input, the TCR library was made. This specimen comes from a study of regulatory T cells in long-lasting Graves disease. Study context: Graves' patients (newly diagnosed) had been on antithyroid drugs under 3 months.

Findings and caveats of the study: Persistent disease preferred TRBV28, TRBJ1-2 and TRBJ2-5; new disease, TRBV20-1 and TRBJ2-1.

HTBI primers from iRepertoire and Arm-PCR of CDR3 regions yielded the TCR beta libraries. Source study methods: Across the samples, identification revealed some 59 TRBV and 11 to 15 TRBJ segments. TCRdb recomputed calls from the multiplex PCR reads with MiXCR, one row per CDR3 protein. For this entry, the V and J calls and clone size follow TCRdb and not the study's own pipeline. The sample contains about 240,000 distinct CDR3 sequences, 20% of which appear only once. The receptor was derived from a female donor with Graves disease. The chain links TRBV7-2 to TRBJ2-3; D may correspond to TRBD1 or TRBD2 (5 bases each). The sequencing used peripheral blood mononuclear cells (PBMCs), collected at new diagnosis, from a patient treated with antithyroid drugs. The CDR3 protein is CASSLGDSTDTQYF. The CDR3 nucleotides are TGTGCCAGCAGCTTAGGGGACAGCACAGATACGCAGTATTTT.